The entry below gives a single T cell receptor beta chain sequence along with its context. Its specificity is not known. Despite likely unrecorded immune exposures, the donors were nominally healthy at the time of sampling. This record comes from a study of cytomegalovirus exposure and HLA in healthy donors. Findings and caveats of the study: According to a later analysis, donors in an Asian-associated ancestry cluster reportedly had fewer N-insertions than the approximately 730-donor mean.

13 Jbeta primers and 60 Vbeta primers were used for the PCR. The assay was immunoSEQ multiplex PCR, and TCRdb's table has in-frame clones only and misses some. The data contain about 97,000 clones, around 73% of them singletons. From germline, CDR1 is MNHNS and CDR2 SASEGT. The CDR3 is 17 amino acids. Trimming took off 3 bases at V and 0 bases at J, with 17 bases between the two ends. This TCR came from a man in his forties in good health and CMV-seronegative. The chain couples TRBV6-1 to TRBJ2-5, with D possibly being TRBD1 (6 bases). The sequenced sample was PBMCs. The CDR3 sequence is CASSEGPGHPYQETQYF. CDR3 coding DNA: TGTGCCAGCAGTGAGGGGCCGGGACACCCGTACCAAGAGACCCAGTACTTC.